This T cell receptor (delta chain) was obtained from a study of gamma-delta chains in newborns, infants, children. TCRdb reapplied CATT to the reads. The data hold several thousand delta-chain clones, with about 45% observed a single time. Notes on this clone: This is likely an artifact of a read error, given a far larger clone one base away.

The germline V gene encodes CDR1 GEAIGNYY and CDR2 EKD. The V and J ends lost 3 bases and 2 bases, in that order; junction bases with no gene match: 4. CDR3 length: 14 residues. The specimen comprised blood, sampled at week 6. V is TRDV2 and J is TRDJ1; 8 bases agree with TRDD3. The sequence derives from a child who was a newborn, infant or young child, either healthy, febrile or measles-vaccinated (not recorded which). CDR3 sequence: CACDVLGGTDKLIF. CDR3 DNA sequence: TGTGCCTGTGACGTACTGGGGGGTACCGATAAACTCATCTTT.